This T cell receptor (beta chain) was recovered during a study of blood T cell repertoires in COVID-19. Trimming took 4 bases from V and 5 from J; bases not matched to a gene: 7. Germline values: CDR1 SGHDT, CDR2 YYEEEE. CDR3 size: 14 residues. Sequencing used immunoSEQ multiplex PCR; TCRdb keeps in-frame clones, though not all of them. The table has 70,000 or so clones, roughly nine tenths seen once. Material: peripheral blood. The chain employs TRBV5-6 and TRBJ2-5; 8 bases are a match to TRBD2. The TCR was taken from a man between 65 and 85 years old with active COVID-19. The CDR3 DNA sequence: TGTGCCAGCAGCCTGGCGGGGGGCCGGGAGACCCAGTACTTC. Its protein product is CASSLAGGRETQYF.